Each of the 13 T cell receptor beta chains below was sequenced from the same sample in a study of T cell responses to AZD1222 COVID-19 vaccine. TCRdb keeps only in-frame clones here, not all; method: immunoSEQ multiplex PCR. The sample includes more than 100,000 clones, 75% to 90% of them seen just once. The sample in question was peripheral blood, obtained on day 0 of AZD1222 vaccination. These receptors were taken from an adult in good health.

V usage is TRBV5-1 and J usage is TRBJ2-7; D is perhaps TRBD1 or TRBD2 (5 bases each). The CDR3 spans 15 residues. V lost 1 base and J 0 bases, leaving 11 bases between the germline ends. Germline CDR1 reads SGHRS; CDR2 reads YFSETQ. DNA for the CDR3: TGCGCCAGCAGCTTGAGTCCAGGGAGCTCCTACGAGCAGTACTTC. It encodes CASSLSPGSSYEQYF.

The V and J genes are TRBV9 and TRBJ1-2; TRBD1 matches at 9 bases. V gave up 3 bases and J gave up 8 bases; unmatched junction bases: 11. The CDR3 is 15 amino acids. CDR1 is SGDLS, CDR2 YYNGEE, per germline. CDR3 sequence: CASSDTGTGMQGYTF. As DNA, the CDR3 is TGTGCCAGCAGCGACACCGGGACAGGGATGCAGGGCTACACCTTC. The complete variable domain, with remaining parts taken from reference TRBV9 and TRBJ1-2, reads DSGVTQTPKHLITATGQRVTLRCSPRSGDLSVYWYQQSLDQGLQFLIQYYNGEERAKGNILERFSAQQFPDLHSELNLSSLELGDSALYFCASSDTGTGMQGYTFGSGTRLTVV.

The table lists this clone with a few counts. Other nucleotide sequences in the sample specify the same CDR3. The chain couples TRBV12-3 or TRBV12-4 to TRBJ1-5; D unclear. Trimming took 3 bases from V and 2 from J, leaving 2 bases between them. The CDR3 sequence is 12 residues long. CDR3 bases: TGTGCCAGCAGTTTGGGCAATCAGCCCCAGCATTTT. Translating gives CASSLGNQPQHF.

The J gene is TRBJ1-1, the V gene TRBV6-5; D gene uncertain. The CDR3 consists of 16 residues. The germline V gene encodes CDR1 MNHEY and CDR2 SVGAGI. Deletions cut 0 bases from V and 0 bases from J, with 11 bases between. CDR3 DNA: TGTGCCAGCAGTTACTCGATTGGTCCGATGAACACTGAAGCTTTCTTT. Its protein product is CASSYSIGPMNTEAFF.

As to this clone: The same CDR3 also results from other DNA sequences found in this sample. The rearrangement uses TRBV6-5 and TRBJ1-1; a weak D match, TRBD1 (6 bases). The CDR3 runs to 13 residues. Trimming left V 6 bases short and J 1 base short, with 9 bases between. Germline V lookup: CDR1 MNHEY, CDR2 SVGAGI. In DNA, the CDR3 is TGTGCCAGCAGAAAGACAGGGAACACTGAAGCTTTCTTT. Residues: CASRKTGNTEAFF.

In its sample, this clone was seen once. The chain joins TRBV7-2 to TRBJ1-1, with 7 bases identical to TRBD1. In germline, CDR1 is SGHTA, CDR2 FQGNSA. J was trimmed by 6 bases and V by 3 bases; bases with no gene match: 4. The CDR3 sequence is 13 residues long. The CDR3 spells CASSFSGTAEAFF. The CDR3 DNA follows: TGTGCCAGCAGCTTTAGTGGGACAGCTGAAGCTTTCTTT.

V is TRBV11-1 and J is TRBJ2-1; D is unclear. The CDR3 consists of 11 residues. Trimming pared 3 bases from V and 12 bases from J, leaving 9 bases between. Germline loops: CDR1 SGHAT, CDR2 FQDESV (reference sequence). CDR3 region: CASSLSWWQFF. The CDR3 DNA sequence: TGTGCCAGCAGCTTGTCGTGGTGGCAGTTCTTC.

This chain links TRBV20-1 with TRBJ1-2, with D uncertain. The CDR3 is 13 amino acids. V gave up 3 bases and J gave up 7 bases, with 15 bases separating them. The germline V gene encodes CDR1 DFQATT and CDR2 SNEGSKA (reference sequence). The CDR3 DNA sequence: TGCAGTGCTAGTCGGGGAAGGGATGGTGGCTACACCTTC. It encodes CSASRGRDGGYTF.

V and J are TRBV12-3 or TRBV12-4 and TRBJ2-7; D call uncertain. The ends were cut back, 4 bases at V and 0 bases at J, with 7 bases in the middle. This CDR3 is built from 13 residues. The CDR3 sequence: CASSYASSYEQYF. The CDR3 DNA reads as TGTGCCAGCAGTTACGCGTCCTCCTACGAGCAGTACTTC.

The chain employs TRBV6-5 and TRBJ1-4; a weak D match, TRBD1 (6 bases). The length of the CDR3 is 14 residues. Trimming left V 4 bases short and J 5 bases short, with 11 bases between. The germline gives CDR1 MNHEY, CDR2 SVGAGI. DNA for the CDR3: TGTGCCAGCAGTTCGGGGGCGGGCAATGAAAAACTGTTTTTT. This sequence encodes CASSSGAGNEKLFF.

The rearrangement links TRBV20-1 to TRBJ2-7; 10 positions agree with TRBD2. This CDR3 spans 15 amino acids. Germline CDR1 and CDR2: DFQATT and SNEGSKA (reference sequence). Trimming cost V 4 bases and J 6 bases; bases outside gene matches: 12. The CDR3 DNA is TGCAGTGCTACTGACAGCGGGAGGGCCGAAGGCGAGCAGTACTTC. It encodes CSATDSGRAEGEQYF.

This clone was observed once. The J gene is TRBJ1-5, the V gene TRBV30; D possibly corresponds to TRBD1 (5 bases). The CDR3 has 13 residues. Deletions cut 2 bases from V and 6 bases from J, with 11 bases between. CDR1 is GTSNPN, CDR2 SVGIG, per germline (reference sequence). CDR3 region: CAWSKGQGQPQHF. CDR3 sequence (DNA): TGTGCCTGGAGTAAGGGGCAGGGTCAGCCCCAGCATTTT.

The rearrangement joins TRBV5-6 to TRBJ1-1; a possible D gene is TRBD1 (6 bases). From germline, CDR1 is SGHDT and CDR2 YYEEEE. Trimming took off 3 bases at V and 4 bases at J, with 13 bases between the two ends. This CDR3 is 14 amino acids long. DNA for the CDR3: TGTGCCAGCAGCTCTATACAGGGCAGCACTGAAGCTTTCTTT. Its translation is CASSSIQGSTEAFF.